Shown below are 2 T cell receptor beta chains from a single sample sequenced in a study of blood T cells in healthy people across ages. Using a J-beta primer mix together with a sample-barcoded 5' primer, a second PCR was run for roughly 6 to 12 cycles. Each CDR3 protein gets one entry after TCRdb re-called the 5' RACE reads with MiXCR. Seen here are more than 900,000 distinct CDR3 sequences, about 25% observed once, and the top ten hold about 0.72%. These data were also reused for a study on T cells of mothers and their children.

The source material was blood. The receptors were sampled from a girl aged 2 to 10 in good health.

This clonotype was observed a handful of times. The rearrangement joins TRBV6-5 to TRBJ2-5, with D possibly TRBD1 on 6 matching bases. The better agreement between TRBJ2-7 and the DNA end casts doubt on the J call. The CDR3 length is 13 residues. In germline, CDR1 is MNHEY, CDR2 SVGAGI. The CDR3 reads CASALTGQYEQYF. The CDR3 region has the DNA TGTGCCAGCGCTCTAACAGGGCAATACGAGCAGTACTTC.

This clonotype showed up just a few times. This chain connects TRBV4-1 to TRBJ2-3; 7 nucleotides agree with TRBD2. Germline CDR1 is MGHRA and CDR2 is YSYEKL. The CDR3 length is 16 residues. The V and J ends lost 0 bases and 2 bases, in that order; junction bases with no gene match: 5. CDR3 in amino acids: CASSQDRGGTTDTQYF. The CDR3 DNA reads as TGCGCCAGCAGCCAAGACCGGGGAGGGACCACAGATACGCAGTATTTT.